There are a few counts of the clone carrying this T cell receptor beta chain. Its antigen is unidentified. These data belong to a study of CD8+CD57+ T cells in acquired aplastic anemia. CDR3 and TCR beta VDJ profiling relied on genomic DNA as the template. TCRdb fed the reads into MiXCR, producing one record per CDR3 protein. Among hundreds of thousands of distinct CDR3 sequences listed, roughly 34% were seen once. The germline CDR1 and CDR2 sequences are SQVTM and ANQGSEA. The CDR3 has 13 residues. The V end was cut by 0 bases, the J end by 11 bases, with 15 bases between. Study-wide findings and caveats: Controls and patients did not differ significantly in CD8+ Simpson's diversity.

CD8+CD57+ cell expansion, shown by flow cytometry, had occurred in the patients selected for sequencing. Patients, without exception, had severe acquired aplastic anemia. Sampling of blood occurred while the patients had still received no therapy. The sequencing input was sorted CD4+, CD8+, or CD8+CD57+ T cells (not recorded which) from PBMCs. The TCR was taken from a human donor with aplastic anemia. V usage is TRBV29-1 and J usage is TRBJ2-3; D is possibly TRBD2 (6 bases). The CDR3 loop reads CSVEDPRRGGQYF. The CDR3, as DNA: TGCAGCGTTGAAGATCCGCGACGGGGAGGGCAGTATTTT.